Listed below are T cell receptor beta chains from one sample, sequenced in a study of beta chain features in type 1 diabetes. Using immunoSEQ multiplex PCR, the repertoire was profiled, and TCRdb retains in-frame clones only, with some absent. The sample has about 47,000 clones; 35% to 55% are singletons. Sequenced material: stem cell memory CD4+ T cells from blood. The receptors derive from a man aged 25-40 years with type 1 diabetes. The CDR3 runs from the conserved cysteine through the conserved F or W. Fields, in order: V gene, clone size, J gene, D gene, CDR3 protein, CDR3 DNA. The D gene is left open where the match is weak. Some rows have no size entry. The others give once, few or many, or a class for an expanded clone.

V: TRBV2; size: NA; J: TRBJ2-7; D: NA; CDR3: CASKKGAGVSYEQYF; DNA: TGTGCCAGCAAGAAAGGGGCAGGGGTATCCTACGAGCAGTACTTC
V: TRBV5-1; size: NA; J: TRBJ1-2; D: NA; CDR3: CASSLARGEEGYTF; DNA: TGCGCCAGCAGCTTGGCTCGGGGAGAGGAGGGCTACACCTTC
V: TRBV5-1; size: few; J: TRBJ2-7; D: NA; CDR3: CASSLYGQYEQYF; DNA: TGCGCCAGCAGCTTGTATGGCCAGTACGAGCAGTACTTC
V: TRBV5-1; size: NA; J: TRBJ2-5; D: TRBD2; CDR3: CASSLAGLAGETQYF; DNA: TGCGCCAGCAGCTTGGCCGGACTAGCGGGAGAGACCCAGTACTTC
V: TRBV5-1; size: NA; J: TRBJ2-7; D: NA; CDR3: CASSLALASSNYEQYF; DNA: TGCGCCAGCAGCTTGGCCTTGGCTAGCTCCAACTACGAGCAGTACTTC
V: TRBV2; size: NA; J: TRBJ2-1; D: NA; CDR3: CASSEWGNVEQFF; DNA: TGTGCCAGCAGTGAGTGGGGCAACGTGGAGCAGTTCTTC
V: TRBV20-1; size: NA; J: TRBJ2-2; D: NA; CDR3: CSARETGELFF; DNA: TGCAGTGCTCGTGAGACCGGGGAGCTGTTTTTT
V: TRBV2; size: few; J: TRBJ2-1; D: NA; CDR3: CASRRRSGRGYNEQFF; DNA: TGTGCCAGCAGGAGGAGGTCGGGGCGGGGCTACAATGAGCAGTTCTTC
V: TRBV7-9; size: NA; J: TRBJ1-2; D: NA; CDR3: CASSLSGAVHGYTF; DNA: TGTGCCAGCAGCTTGAGTGGGGCCGTCCACGGCTACACCTTC
V: TRBV28; size: NA; J: TRBJ2-3; D: TRBD2; CDR3: CASSHWTRSSDTQYF; DNA: TGTGCCAGCAGCCATTGGACTAGAAGTTCAGATACGCAGTATTTT
V: TRBV4-2; size: few; J: TRBJ2-1; D: NA; CDR3: CASSQALLRGGEQFF; DNA: TGTGCCAGCAGCCAAGCTTTATTGCGTGGAGGTGAGCAGTTCTTC
V: TRBV19; size: NA; J: TRBJ2-1; D: NA; CDR3: CASSPRDNEQFF; DNA: TGTGCCAGTAGTCCCCGGGACAATGAGCAGTTCTTC
V: TRBV28; size: NA; J: TRBJ2-1; D: NA; CDR3: CASSITRNEQFF; DNA: TGTGCCAGCAGCATAACGAGGAATGAGCAGTTCTTC
V: TRBV28; size: few; J: TRBJ2-7; D: TRBD2; CDR3: CASRSRTSGRSEQYF; DNA: TGTGCCAGCAGAAGCAGGACTAGCGGGAGAAGCGAGCAGTACTTC
V: TRBV19; size: once; J: TRBJ1-1; D: NA; CDR3: CALKGDTEAFF; DNA: TGTGCTCTAAAGGGGGACACTGAAGCTTTCTTT
V: TRBV19; size: NA; J: TRBJ1-5; D: TRBD1; CDR3: CASSTGLGQGFQPQHF; DNA: TGTGCCAGTAGCACGGGGCTGGGACAGGGGTTCCAGCCCCAGCATTTT
V: TRBV28; size: few; J: TRBJ2-3; D: TRBD1; CDR3: CASSLSGTGTDTQYF; DNA: TGTGCCAGCAGTTTATCCGGGACAGGCACAGATACGCAGTATTTT
V: TRBV5-1; size: NA; J: TRBJ2-5; D: NA; CDR3: CASSFLDLSETQYF; DNA: TGCGCCAGCAGCTTTTTGGACTTATCGGAGACCCAGTACTTC
V: TRBV19; size: few; J: TRBJ2-1; D: TRBD2; CDR3: CASSISSVTGGEQFF; DNA: TGTGCCAGTAGTATAAGTAGCGTAACCGGGGGGGAGCAGTTCTTC
V: TRBV7-3; size: NA; J: TRBJ2-3; D: TRBD2; CDR3: CASSLGMGGRTDTQYF; DNA: TGTGCCAGCAGCTTGGGCATGGGCGGGAGAACAGATACGCAGTATTTT
V: TRBV6-6; size: NA; J: TRBJ1-3; D: NA; CDR3: CASSLQGNTIYF; DNA: TGTGCCAGCAGTTTACAGGGAAACACCATATATTTT
V: TRBV7-9; size: once; J: TRBJ1-3; D: NA; CDR3: CASSLAGAGNTIYF; DNA: TGTGCCAGCAGCTTGGCTGGGGCGGGAAACACCATATATTTT
V: TRBV29-1; size: NA; J: TRBJ2-7; D: TRBD2; CDR3: CSANTRERREQYF; DNA: TGCAGCGCCAATACGCGGGAGCGTCGCGAGCAGTACTTC
V: TRBV19; size: few; J: TRBJ2-1; D: TRBD2; CDR3: CASSILAGDNEQFF; DNA: TGTGCCAGTAGTATTCTAGCGGGAGACAATGAGCAGTTCTTC
V: TRBV6-5; size: NA; J: TRBJ2-2; D: NA; CDR3: CASLRGPNTGELFF; DNA: TGTGCCAGTCTTAGGGGCCCGAACACCGGGGAGCTGTTTTTT
V: TRBV7-9; size: NA; J: TRBJ1-2; D: NA; CDR3: CASSLGAARGYTF; DNA: TGTGCCAGCAGCTTAGGCGCCGCCCGAGGCTACACCTTC
V: TRBV7-2; size: few; J: TRBJ2-4; D: NA; CDR3: CASSPGWEKVQYF; DNA: TGTGCCAGCAGCCCCGGGTGGGAGAAGGTACAGTACTTC
V: TRBV6-1; size: NA; J: TRBJ1-5; D: TRBD1; CDR3: CASIGQGSGQPQHF; DNA: TGTGCCAGCATTGGACAGGGATCGGGACAGCCCCAGCATTTT
V: TRBV4-3; size: few; J: TRBJ2-2; D: TRBD2; CDR3: CASSPLAGGAGELFF; DNA: TGCGCCAGCAGCCCTCTAGCGGGAGGGGCCGGGGAGCTGTTTTTT